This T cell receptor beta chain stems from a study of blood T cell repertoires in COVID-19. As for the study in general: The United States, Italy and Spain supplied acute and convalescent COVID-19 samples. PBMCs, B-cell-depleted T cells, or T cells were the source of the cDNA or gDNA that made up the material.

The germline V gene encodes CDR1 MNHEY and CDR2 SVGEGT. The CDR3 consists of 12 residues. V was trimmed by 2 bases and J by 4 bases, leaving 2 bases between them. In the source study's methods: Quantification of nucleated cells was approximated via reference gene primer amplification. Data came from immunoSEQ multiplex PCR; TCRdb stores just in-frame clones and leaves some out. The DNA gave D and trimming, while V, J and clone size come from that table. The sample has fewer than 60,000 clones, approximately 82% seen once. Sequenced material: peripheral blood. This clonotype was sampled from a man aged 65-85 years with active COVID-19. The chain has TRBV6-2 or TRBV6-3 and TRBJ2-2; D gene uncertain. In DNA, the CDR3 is TGTGCCAGCAGTTACCGCACCGGGGAGCTGTTTTTT. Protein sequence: CASSYRTGELFF.